One sample yielded the 12 T cell receptor beta chains listed below, sequenced in a study of blood T cell repertoires in COVID-19. Sequencing was performed with immunoSEQ multiplex PCR; in TCRdb, only in-frame clones are kept and a portion is missing. This table has hundreds of thousands of clones, approximately 80% appearing once. Sequenced input: peripheral blood. Source of these receptors: an elderly woman with active or convalescent COVID-19.

This chain joins TRBV3-1 (or the pseudogene TRBV3-2) and TRBJ2-3, with a possible D match to TRBD2 (5 bases). The V gene lost 1 base and the J gene lost 2 bases, with 19 bases spanning the gap. The CDR3 is 18 residues long. The V gene's germline CDR1 is LGHDT and CDR2 YNNKEL (reference sequence). CDR3 sequence (DNA): TGTGCCAGCAGCCAAGTGTCGATCGGACTCAGATCCACAGATACGCAGTATTTT. It is translated as CASSQVSIGLRSTDTQYF.

The chain is built from TRBV10-3 and TRBJ1-1; D is unresolved. Germline CDR1 and CDR2: ENHRY and SYGVKD. The CDR3 has 13 residues. Trimming pared 0 bases from V and 7 bases from J, leaving 9 bases between. Here the CDR3 reads CAISESRSLEAFF. CDR3 nucleotides: TGTGCCATCAGTGAGTCGCGTAGTCTTGAAGCTTTCTTT.

The V call is TRBV13, the J call TRBJ1-5, with 9 bases aligning to TRBD1. J was trimmed by 6 bases and V by 5 bases; bases with no gene match: 5. The CDR3 length is 14 residues. Germline CDR1 is PRHDT and CDR2 is FYEKMQ (reference sequence). This CDR3 reads CASSLGQGGQPQHF. The DNA for the CDR3 is TGTGCCAGCAGCCTGGGACAGGGTGGTCAGCCCCAGCATTTT.

This sequence joins TRBV5-6 and TRBJ2-1; D ambiguous. CDR1 and CDR2 from the germline V gene are SGHDT and YYEEEE. V lost 4 bases and J 1 base, leaving 12 bases between the germline ends. This CDR3 spans 15 amino acids. CDR3 nucleotides: TGTGCCAGCAGCCCTCCTACTCATTCCTACAATGAGCAGTTCTTC. Amino acid sequence: CASSPPTHSYNEQFF.

The chain has TRBV7-9 and TRBJ2-2; 7 bases match TRBD2. The germline V gene encodes CDR1 SEHNR and CDR2 FQNEAQ (reference sequence). The CDR3 spans 18 residues. With 5 bases clipped from V and 4 bases from J, the junction kept 16 bases outside the gene matches. CDR3 loop: CASSPGPAGVPITGELFF. The CDR3, as DNA: TGTGCCAGCAGCCCCGGCCCCGCGGGAGTCCCTATCACCGGGGAGCTGTTTTTT.

The chain couples TRBV28 to TRBJ1-2; 10 nucleotides agree with TRBD1. V dropped 2 bases and J dropped 8; count of bases not matched to a gene: 8. The CDR3 is 15 amino acids. Germline CDR1 is MDHEN and CDR2 is SYDVKM. The CDR3 here is CASSLLLGTGVGYTF. CDR3 bases: TGTGCCAGCAGTTTACTGTTAGGGACAGGGGTAGGCTACACCTTC.

This chain connects TRBV5-1 to TRBJ1-4; D unresolved. Germline CDR1 is SGHRS and CDR2 is YFSETQ. CDR3 length equals 14 residues. The V end lost 5 bases, the J end lost 1 base, and 9 bases lay between the germline ends. CDR3 in amino acids: CASSYEGTNEKLFF. CDR3 nucleotides: TGCGCCAGCAGTTACGAGGGAACTAATGAAAAACTGTTTTTT. The variable domain in full, with the rest retrieved from reference TRBV5-1 and TRBJ1-4, is KAGVTQTPRYLIKTRGQQVTLSCSPISGHRSVSWYQQTPGQGLQFLFEYFSETQRNKGNFPGRFSGRQFSNSRSEMNVSTLELGDSALYLCASSYEGTNEKLFFGSGTQLSVL.

This clone was counted once. The rearrangement links TRBV7-9 to TRBJ1-2; the D is unclear. Germline CDR1 and CDR2: SEHNR and FQNEAQ (reference sequence). Trimming took 1 base from V and 2 from J, leaving 5 bases between them. There are 13 residues in the CDR3. Here the CDR3 reads CASSLEQNYGYTF. DNA of the CDR3: TGTGCCAGCAGCTTAGAACAGAACTATGGCTACACCTTC.

The rearrangement joins TRBV7-8 to TRBJ1-3; 7 nucleotides align to TRBD1. J was trimmed by 0 bases and V by 5 bases; bases with no gene match: 7. This CDR3 is built from 16 residues. The V gene's germline CDR1 is SGHVS and CDR2 FQNEAQ. CDR3 DNA sequence: TGTGCCAGCAGCCTAACAGGGGCGTCCTCTGGAAACACCATATATTTT. This codes for CASSLTGASSGNTIYF.

V gene TRBV12-3 or TRBV12-4 combines with J gene TRBJ1-1; TRBD1 agrees at 8 bases. V shed 8 bases, J shed 1 base, and the junction held 3 bases outside the gene matches. This CDR3 comprises 13 residues. Here the CDR3 reads CASDRGANTEAFF. In DNA, the CDR3 is TGTGCCAGCGACAGGGGAGCGAACACTGAAGCTTTCTTT.

The chain couples TRBV18 to TRBJ1-3, with D possibly TRBD1 on 6 matching bases. Trimming removed 3 bases at V and 4 bases at J, with 10 bases between. CDR1 KGHSH and CDR2 LQKENI come from the germline V gene. The CDR3 extends over 14 amino acids. The CDR3 is CASSPVTGGNTIYF. The CDR3 DNA sequence: TGTGCCAGCTCACCCGTGACAGGCGGAAACACCATATATTTT.

The chain has TRBV11-3 and TRBJ1-1; D not resolved. This CDR3 comprises 14 residues. The V gene lost 2 bases and the J gene lost 1 base, with 8 bases spanning the gap. The germline gives CDR1 SGHNT, CDR2 YENEEA. CDR3 DNA: TGTGCCAGCAGCTTATCCCCTAAGAACACTGAAGCTTTCTTT. This codes for CASSLSPKNTEAFF.